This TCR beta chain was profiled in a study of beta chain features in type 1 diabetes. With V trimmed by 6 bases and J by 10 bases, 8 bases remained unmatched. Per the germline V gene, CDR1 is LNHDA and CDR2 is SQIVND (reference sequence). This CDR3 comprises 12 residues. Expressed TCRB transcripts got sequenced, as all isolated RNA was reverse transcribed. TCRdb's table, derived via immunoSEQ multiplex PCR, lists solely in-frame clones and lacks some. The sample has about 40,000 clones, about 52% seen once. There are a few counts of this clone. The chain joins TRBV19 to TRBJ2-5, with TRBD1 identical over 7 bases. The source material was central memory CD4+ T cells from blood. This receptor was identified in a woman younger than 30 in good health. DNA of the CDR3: TGTGCCAGTAGCCGGACAGGCGTGGACCAGTACTTC. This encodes CASSRTGVDQYF.